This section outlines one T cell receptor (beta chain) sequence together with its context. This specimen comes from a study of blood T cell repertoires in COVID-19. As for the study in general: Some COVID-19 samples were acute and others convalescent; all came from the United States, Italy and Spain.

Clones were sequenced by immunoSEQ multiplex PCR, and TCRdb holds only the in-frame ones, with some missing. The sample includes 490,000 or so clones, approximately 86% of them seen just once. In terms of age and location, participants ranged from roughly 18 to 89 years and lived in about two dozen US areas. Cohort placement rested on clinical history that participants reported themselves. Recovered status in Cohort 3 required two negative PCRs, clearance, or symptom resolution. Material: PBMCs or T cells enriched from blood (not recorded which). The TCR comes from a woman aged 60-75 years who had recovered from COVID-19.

CDR3 sequence reads: CASSVEDGSYNEQFF. CDR3 nucleotide sequence: TGTGCCAGCAGCGTGGAGGACGGGTCCTACAATGAGCAGTTCTTC. The chain uses TRBV9 and TRBJ2-1; D possibly corresponds to TRBD2 (5 bases). CDR1 and CDR2 (germline): SGDLS, YYNGEE. Trimming pared 2 bases from V and 1 base from J, leaving 10 bases between. The CDR3 loop spans 15 amino acids.